This T cell receptor beta chain was captured in a study of blood T cell repertoires in COVID-19 (dated by TCRdb to 2020 to 2022). Regarding the complete study: The collaborator samples originated in the United States, Italy and Spain and spanned the acute and convalescent phases of COVID-19. The material from the prospective study consisted of cDNA or gDNA derived from T cells, B-cell-depleted T cells, or PBMCs. The dataset comprised deeply sampled blood TCRbeta repertoires from subjects exposed to, actively infected with, or recovered from COVID-19. The repertoires were released in a freely available public database intended as a resource for research on the immune response to SARS-CoV-2. The samples were drawn from two sources: the first 160 participants of the ongoing ImmuneRACE study, and approximately 1,300 subjects contributed by 6 global collaborators. A de-identified subject ID, COVID-19 status, age in years and sex were almost always included in the sample metadata. HLA class I and class II types, where available, came from metadata supplied by the sample provider rather than from assay-based typing.

Points the paper makes about the study in general: How much clinical and demographic metadata was included differed by source and by participant, and the metadata was provided uncurated.

Whole blood was collected in K2EDTA tubes by collaborating institutions according to the institutions' own protocols. For TCRbeta analysis, collaborator samples were shipped as frozen whole blood, as isolated PBMCs, or as DNA extracted from either sample type. Turning to this clone: Its recognized antigen is unknown. Base qualities were left out, and no much larger clone turns up one base away.

TCRbeta CDR3 regions were amplified from genomic DNA by means of the immunoSEQ Assay, a bias-controlled multiplex PCR. The study's processing was this. Nucleated cell counts per sample were estimated from amplification of reference gene primers within the assay. Sequence reads were collapsed and filtered to measure the absolute abundance of every unique TCRbeta CDR3 rearrangement. Productive Simpson clonality was computed per sample as the square root of Simpson's diversity index over productive rearrangements. TCRdb holds this immuneACCESS table with in-frame rearrangements only. Some clones are missing; in checked studies, unresolved V genes explain under half, and the rest has no known cause. That table gives V, J and clone size, and the DNA gave D and trimming. This sample lists approximately 470,000 clones; roughly 85% were detected once. 3.2% of the sample belongs to the ten largest clones.

CDR1 and CDR2 (DFQATT, SNEGSKA) derive from the germline V gene (reference sequence). Reading from cysteine to phenylalanine, the CDR3 counts 17 amino acids. The DNA shown is the 51-base CDR3, in frame from base 1. The germline V end is reduced by 3 bases and the J end by 0 bases; junction bases left unmatched: 4. The clonotype comes from a human donor in a cohort sampled during active COVID-19. The sample taken for sequencing was peripheral blood. The chain uses TRBV20-1 and TRBJ2-3, with 15 bases in between that match TRBD2. CDR3 reads: CSASAGTSGRSTDTQYF. The nucleotides read TGCAGTGCTAGTGCCGGGACTAGCGGGAGGAGCACAGATACGCAGTATTTT.